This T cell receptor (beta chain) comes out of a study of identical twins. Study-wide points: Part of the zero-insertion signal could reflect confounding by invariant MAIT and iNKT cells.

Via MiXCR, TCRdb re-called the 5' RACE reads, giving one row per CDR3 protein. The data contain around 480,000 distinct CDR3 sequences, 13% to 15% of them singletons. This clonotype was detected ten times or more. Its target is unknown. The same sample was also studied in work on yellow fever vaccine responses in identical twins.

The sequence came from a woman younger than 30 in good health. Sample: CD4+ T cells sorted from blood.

In DNA form, the CDR3 reads TGTGCCAGCAGCCCGACAGGGGTGGATACGCAGTATTTT. Translation gives CASSPTGVDTQYF. The chain carries TRBV12-3 or TRBV12-4 and TRBJ2-3, with 8 bases aligning to TRBD1. Unmatched junction bases numbered 5, after V lost 6 bases and J lost 6 bases. The CDR3 loop spans 13 amino acids.